The 15 T cell receptor beta chains below come from one sample, sequenced in a study of neurological immune-mediated disorders. MiXCR was run by TCRdb on the 5' RACE reads, yielding one entry per CDR3 protein. The table shows roughly 98,000 distinct CDR3 sequences, with about 12% occurring only once. Sample time point: longitudinal time-point 2. Sequenced input: PBMCs. The origin of the receptors is a female donor with HTLV-1-associated myelopathy (HAM/TSP).

This clonotype has ten or more counts. The chain carries TRBV5-1 and TRBJ2-1; D assignment may be TRBD1 or TRBD2 (5 bases each). The CDR3 has 11 residues. From germline, CDR1 is SGHRS and CDR2 YFSETQ. V was cut by 4 bases and J by 6 bases, with 5 bases left in between. The DNA of the CDR3 is TGCGCCAGCAGCGGGGGCAATGAGCAGTTCTTC. Its protein product is CASSGGNEQFF.

This clonotype was seen ten or more times. The rearrangement uses TRBV14 and TRBJ2-7; a possible D gene is TRBD2 (7 bases). CDR3 size: 15 residues. The germline V gene encodes CDR1 SGHDN and CDR2 FVKESK. Between the trimmed V and J ends, which lost 4 bases and 0 bases, there was a span of 13 bases. The DNA for the CDR3 is TGTGCCAGCAGCCTACGAGGGGGGGCCTCCTACGAGCAGTACTTC. It encodes CASSLRGGASYEQYF.

This clonotype has ten or more counts. The chain uses TRBV6-5 and TRBJ2-2; D is tentatively TRBD1 or TRBD2 (5 bases each). V was trimmed by 5 bases and J by 7 bases, leaving 17 bases between them. Germline V gene data show CDR1 as MNHEY and CDR2 as SVGAGI. CDR3 size: 15 residues. CDR3 DNA sequence: TGTGCCAGCAGTAGGCTGGGGGTGGATATCGGGGAGCTGTTTTTT. Its translation is CASSRLGVDIGELFF.

Many counts were recorded for this clonotype. V and J are TRBV5-1 and TRBJ2-3; a possible D gene is TRBD1 (6 bases). Trimming took off 3 bases at V and 1 base at J, with 18 bases between the two ends. The germline CDR1 and CDR2 sequences are SGHRS and YFSETQ. This CDR3 is built from 17 residues. CDR3 sequence: CASSWGNAGAGTDTQYF. The CDR3 nucleotides are TGCGCCAGCAGCTGGGGGAACGCAGGGGCCGGCACAGATACGCAGTATTTT.

This clonotype occurred many times. The chain employs TRBV9 and TRBJ1-2; D remains ambiguous. The CDR3 is 14 residues long. The V end lost 0 bases, the J end lost 0 bases, and 6 bases lay between the germline ends. Germline V gives CDR1 SGDLS, CDR2 YYNGEE. The CDR3 DNA reads TGTGCCAGCAGCGTAGTCTCAGCTAACTATGGCTACACCTTC. This gives the protein CASSVVSANYGYTF.

This clonotype was counted many times. The V call is TRBV10-3, the J call TRBJ1-5; D might be TRBD1 (6 bases). This CDR3 comprises 13 residues. Germline V gives CDR1 ENHRY, CDR2 SYGVKD. Between the trimmed V and J ends, which lost 8 bases and 3 bases, there was a span of 11 bases. The CDR3 DNA follows: TGTGCCATCCGTGGGGGCCCCAATCAGCCCCAGCATTTT. As protein: CAIRGGPNQPQHF.

This clonotype was recorded many times. The chain joins TRBV18 to TRBJ2-7; 8 positions match TRBD1. This CDR3 contains 13 residues. Germline CDR1 is KGHSH and CDR2 is LQKENI. Trimming cost V 3 bases and J 6 bases; bases outside gene matches: 4. The CDR3 spells CASSPTGGSEQYF. Here the CDR3 DNA reads TGTGCCAGCTCACCCACAGGGGGTAGCGAGCAGTACTTC.

The sample holds many counts of this clonotype. CDR3 sequence: CSASLAGSITSQYF. The CDR3 coding sequence is TGCAGTGCTAGCCTAGCGGGGTCCATCACGTCCCAGTACTTC. V usage is TRBV20-1 and J usage is TRBJ2-5, with 9 positions matching TRBD2. CDR1 and CDR2 from the germline V gene are DFQATT and SNEGSKA (reference sequence). V gave up 3 bases and J gave up 9 bases; unmatched junction bases: 11. The CDR3 has 14 residues.

In this sample, this clonotype turned up many times. The chain employs TRBV4-1 and TRBJ2-2; the match to TRBD2 covers 8 bases. The germline V gene encodes CDR1 MGHRA and CDR2 YSYEKL. With 6 bases clipped from V and 0 bases from J, the junction kept 3 bases outside the gene matches. The CDR3 has 15 residues. The CDR3 DNA reads as TGCGCCAGCAGGCTAGCGGGTTCGAACACCGGGGAGCTGTTTTTT. This gives the protein CASRLAGSNTGELFF.

This clonotype was seen ten or more times. The CDR3 coding sequence is TGTGCCAGCAGCCGCGCCGGACAGGGCACCGGGGAGCTGTTTTTT. The encoded protein is CASSRAGQGTGELFF. J is TRBJ2-2 and V is TRBV6-2 or TRBV6-3; 8 bases agree with TRBD1. The trim removed 6 bases at V and 4 bases at J, leaving 7 bases unmatched. The CDR3 length is 15 residues. Germline CDR1 MNHEY, CDR2 SVGEGT.

This clonotype is classed as medium-sized. The rearrangement uses TRBV29-1 and TRBJ2-1; 7 bases line up with TRBD1. Germline trimming cut 3 bases from V and 5 bases from J; bases unmatched to any gene: 7. Germline CDR1 reads SQVTM; CDR2 reads ANQGSEA. The CDR3 has 14 amino acids. The CDR3 reads CSVENRGANNEQFF. CDR3 in DNA: TGCAGCGTTGAGAACAGGGGCGCCAACAATGAGCAGTTCTTC.

The chain carries TRBV14 and TRBJ2-3; D is uncertain. Germline assignment: CDR1 SGHDN and CDR2 FVKESK. V was trimmed by 11 bases and J by 6 bases, leaving 21 bases between them. The CDR3 totals 14 residues. Written as DNA, the CDR3 is TGTGCCTGCAACCCAGGCGTCCCCATGGATACGCAGTATTTT. This translates into CACNPGVPMDTQYF.

This clonotype was seen repeatedly, ten times or more. The chain is built from TRBV7-2 and TRBJ2-5; D uncertain. CDR1 is SGHTA, CDR2 FQGNSA, per germline. This CDR3 spans 12 amino acids. V lost 5 bases, J lost 3 bases, and 7 bases lay in between. The CDR3 sequence: CASSLDEETQYF. In DNA, the CDR3 is TGTGCCAGCAGCCTAGATGAAGAGACCCAGTACTTC.

This clonotype was detected a few times. The chain couples TRBV12-5 to TRBJ1-1; D is undetermined. The V gene lost 4 bases and the J gene lost 10 bases, with 19 bases spanning the gap. Germline V gene lookup returns CDR1 LGHNT and CDR2 FRNRAP. This CDR3 contains 14 residues. As DNA, the CDR3 is TGTGCTAGTGGTTCCGAAGGTCCGCGGGCGATAGCTTTCTTT. Amino acid sequence: CASGSEGPRAIAFF.

This clonotype was observed at least ten times. The V call is TRBV28, the J call TRBJ2-1; 12 nucleotides agree with TRBD2. The junction had 11 bases not matched to a gene; V was cut back by 4 bases and J by 7 bases. The CDR3 covers 17 residues. Looked up from germline, CDR1 is MDHEN and CDR2 is SYDVKM. As DNA, the CDR3 is TGTGCCAGCAGTTCCCAGCTAGCGGGGGGGCAGTGGAATGAGCAGTTCTTC. Residues: CASSSQLAGGQWNEQFF. The variable domain in full, completed from reference TRBV28 and TRBJ2-1, reads DVKVTQSSRYLVKRTGEKVFLECVQDMDHENMFWYRQDPGLGLRLIYFSYDVKMKEKGDIPEGYSVSREKKERFSLILESASTNQTSMYLCASSSQLAGGQWNEQFFGPGTRLTVL.